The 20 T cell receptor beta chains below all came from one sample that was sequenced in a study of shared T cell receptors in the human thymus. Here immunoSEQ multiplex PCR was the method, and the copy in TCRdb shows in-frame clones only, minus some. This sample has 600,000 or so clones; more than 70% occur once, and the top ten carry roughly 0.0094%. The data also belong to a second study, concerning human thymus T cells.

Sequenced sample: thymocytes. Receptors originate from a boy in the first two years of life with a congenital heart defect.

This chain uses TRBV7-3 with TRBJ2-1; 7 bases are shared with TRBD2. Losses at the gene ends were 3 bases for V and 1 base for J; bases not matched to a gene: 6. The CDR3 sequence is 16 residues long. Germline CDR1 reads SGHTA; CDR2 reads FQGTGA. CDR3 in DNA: TGTGCCAGCAGCTTGAATAGCGGGTCTTCCTACAATGAGCAGTTCTTC. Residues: CASSLNSGSSYNEQFF.

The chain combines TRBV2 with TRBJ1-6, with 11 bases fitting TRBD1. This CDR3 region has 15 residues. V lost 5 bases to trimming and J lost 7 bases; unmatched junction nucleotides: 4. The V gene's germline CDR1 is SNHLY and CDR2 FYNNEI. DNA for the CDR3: TGTGCCAGCAGTACCGGGACAGGGGGAAATTCACCCCTCCACTTT. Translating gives CASSTGTGGNSPLHF.

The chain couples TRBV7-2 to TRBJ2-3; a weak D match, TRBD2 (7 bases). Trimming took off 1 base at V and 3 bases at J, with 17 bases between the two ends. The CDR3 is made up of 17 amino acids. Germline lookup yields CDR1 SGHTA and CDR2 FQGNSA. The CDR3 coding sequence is TGTGCCAGCAGCTTAGGATCGGGGGGCCTAAGGACAGATACGCAGTATTTT. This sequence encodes CASSLGSGGLRTDTQYF.

The CDR3 region has the DNA TGTGCCAGCAGACACTCAAGGCGGCCAGAAGCTTTCTTT. Translating it yields CASRHSRRPEAFF. The rearrangement joins TRBV7-2 to TRBJ1-1; D uncertain. Germline V gene data show CDR1 as SGHTA and CDR2 as FQGNSA. Trimming cost V 6 bases and J 8 bases, with 16 bases left between them. The CDR3 consists of 13 residues.

In nucleotides, the CDR3 is TGTGCCAGCAGTGCACACTACAGGGGGCCTGGAAACACCATATATTTT. Protein: CASSAHYRGPGNTIYF. The chain uses TRBV28 and TRBJ1-3, with TRBD1 matching over 9 bases. Germline CDR1 and CDR2: MDHEN and SYDVKM. Germline trimming cut 5 bases from V and 2 bases from J; bases unmatched to any gene: 7. This CDR3 spans 16 amino acids.

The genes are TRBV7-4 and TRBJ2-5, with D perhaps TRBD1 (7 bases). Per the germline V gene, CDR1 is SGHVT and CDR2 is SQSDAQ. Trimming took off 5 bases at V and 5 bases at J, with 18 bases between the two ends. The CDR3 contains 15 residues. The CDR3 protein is CASSLRDRGGETQYF. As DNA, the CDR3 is TGTGCCAGCAGCCTTCGGGACAGAGGGGGGGAGACCCAGTACTTC. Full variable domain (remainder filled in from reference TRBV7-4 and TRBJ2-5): GAGVSQSPRYKVAKRGRDVALRCDSISGHVTLYWYRQTLGQGSEVLTYSQSDAQRDKSGRPSGRFSAERPERSVSTLKIQRTEQGDSAVYLCASSLRDRGGETQYFGPGTRLLVL.

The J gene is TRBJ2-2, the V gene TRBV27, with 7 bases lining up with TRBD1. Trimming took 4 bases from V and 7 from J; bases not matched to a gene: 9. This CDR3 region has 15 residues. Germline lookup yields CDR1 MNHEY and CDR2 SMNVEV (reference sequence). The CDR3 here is CASSSHRGANGELFF. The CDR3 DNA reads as TGTGCCAGCAGTTCACACAGGGGAGCGAACGGGGAGCTGTTTTTT.

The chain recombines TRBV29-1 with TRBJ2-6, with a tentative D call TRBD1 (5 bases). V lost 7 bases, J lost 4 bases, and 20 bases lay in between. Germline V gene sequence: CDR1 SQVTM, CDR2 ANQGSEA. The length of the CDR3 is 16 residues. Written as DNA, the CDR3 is TGCAGCGCGTCAACAGGTACAAATCCGGGGGCCAACGTCCTGACTTTC. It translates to CSASTGTNPGANVLTF. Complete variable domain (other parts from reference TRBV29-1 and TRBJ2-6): SAVISQKPSRDICQRGTSLTIQCQVDSQVTMMFWYRQQPGQSLTLIATANQGSEATYESGFVIDKFPISRPNLTFSTLTVSNMSPEDSSIYLCSASTGTNPGANVLTFGAGSRLTVL.

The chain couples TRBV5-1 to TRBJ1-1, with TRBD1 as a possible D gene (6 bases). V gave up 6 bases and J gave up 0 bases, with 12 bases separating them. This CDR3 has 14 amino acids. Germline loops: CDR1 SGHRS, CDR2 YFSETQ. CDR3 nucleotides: TGCGCCAGCACTCTAACAGGGATGAACACTGAAGCTTTCTTT. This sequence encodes CASTLTGMNTEAFF.

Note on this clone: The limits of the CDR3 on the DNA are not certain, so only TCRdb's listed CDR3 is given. CDR3 protein: CASSTSPQGAYEKLFF. J is TRBJ1-4 and V is TRBV5-1; the D call of TRBD1 is as the table states it, not checked on the DNA. Germline lookup yields CDR1 SGHRS and CDR2 YFSETQ. 16 amino acids form the CDR3, both terminal residues included.

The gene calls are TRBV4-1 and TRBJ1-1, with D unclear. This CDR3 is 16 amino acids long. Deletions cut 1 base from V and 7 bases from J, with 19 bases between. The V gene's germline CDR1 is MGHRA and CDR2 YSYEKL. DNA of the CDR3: TGCGCCAGCAGCCAAGTCCGAGGGTGGAAGGTCGGTGAAGCTTTCTTT. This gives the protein CASSQVRGWKVGEAFF.

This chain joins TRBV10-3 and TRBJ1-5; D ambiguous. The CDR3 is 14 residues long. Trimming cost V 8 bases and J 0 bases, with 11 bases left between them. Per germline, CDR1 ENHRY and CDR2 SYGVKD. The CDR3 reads CAIGRFSSNQPQHF. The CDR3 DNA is TGTGCCATCGGCAGGTTCAGTAGCAATCAGCCCCAGCATTTT.

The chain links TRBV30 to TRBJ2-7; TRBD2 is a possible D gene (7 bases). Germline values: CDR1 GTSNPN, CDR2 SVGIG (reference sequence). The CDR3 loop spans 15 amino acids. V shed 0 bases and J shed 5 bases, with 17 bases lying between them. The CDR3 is CAWSVGGGALNEQYF. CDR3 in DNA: TGTGCCTGGAGTGTTGGTGGGGGGGCCTTGAACGAGCAGTACTTC. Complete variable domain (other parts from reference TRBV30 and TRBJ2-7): SQTIHQWPATLVQPVGSPLSLECTVEGTSNPNLYWYRQAAGRGLQLLFYSVGIGQISSEVPQNLSASRPQDRQFILSSKKLLLSDSGFYLCAWSVGGGALNEQYFGPGTRLTVT.

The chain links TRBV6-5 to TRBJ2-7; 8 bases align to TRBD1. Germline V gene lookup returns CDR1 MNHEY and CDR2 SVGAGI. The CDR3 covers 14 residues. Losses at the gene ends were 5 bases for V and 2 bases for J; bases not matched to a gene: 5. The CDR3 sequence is CASSTGQGAYEQYF. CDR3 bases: TGTGCCAGCAGTACAGGACAGGGCGCCTACGAGCAGTACTTC.

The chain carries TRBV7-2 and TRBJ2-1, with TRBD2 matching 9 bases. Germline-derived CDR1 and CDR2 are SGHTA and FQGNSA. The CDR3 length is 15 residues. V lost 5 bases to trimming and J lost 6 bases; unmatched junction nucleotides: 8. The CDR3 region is CASSRGLAVGNEQFF. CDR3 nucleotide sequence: TGTGCCAGCAGCCGGGGACTAGCCGTAGGCAATGAGCAGTTCTTC.

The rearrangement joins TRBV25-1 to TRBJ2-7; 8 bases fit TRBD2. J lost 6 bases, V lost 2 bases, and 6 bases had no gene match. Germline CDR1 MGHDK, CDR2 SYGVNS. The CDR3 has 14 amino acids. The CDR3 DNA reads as TGTGCCAGCAGTGAAAAGGGACTAGACTTCGAGCAGTACTTC. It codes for CASSEKGLDFEQYF.

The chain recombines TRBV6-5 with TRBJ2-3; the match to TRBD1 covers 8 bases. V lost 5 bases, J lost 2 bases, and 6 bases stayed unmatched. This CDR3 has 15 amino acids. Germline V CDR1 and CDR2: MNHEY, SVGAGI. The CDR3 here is CASSRRDRLTDTQYF. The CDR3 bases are TGTGCCAGCAGTCGCCGGGACAGGCTCACAGATACGCAGTATTTT.

CDR3 bases: TGTGCCAGCAGTTTATCGGTGGAGGGAAGCACCGGGGAGCTGTTTTTT. This gives the protein CASSLSVEGSTGELFF. The chain joins TRBV27 to TRBJ2-2; maybe TRBD2 (6 bases). The CDR3 totals 16 residues. Germline CDR1 and CDR2: MNHEY and SMNVEV (reference sequence). Trimming shortened V by 0 bases and J by 4 bases, and 12 bases separated the two germline ends.

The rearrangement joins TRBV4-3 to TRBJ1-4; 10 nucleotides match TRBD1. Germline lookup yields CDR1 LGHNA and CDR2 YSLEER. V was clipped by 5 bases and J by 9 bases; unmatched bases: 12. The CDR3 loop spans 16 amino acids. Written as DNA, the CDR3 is TGCGCCAGCAGCTCAAGCCGGGACAGGGGCCATCAAAAACTGTTTTTT. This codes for CASSSSRDRGHQKLFF.

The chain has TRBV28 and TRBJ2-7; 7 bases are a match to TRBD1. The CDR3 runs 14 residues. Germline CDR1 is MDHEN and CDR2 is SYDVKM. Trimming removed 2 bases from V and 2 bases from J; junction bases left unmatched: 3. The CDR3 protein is CASSLGTVAYEQYF. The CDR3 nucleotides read TGTGCCAGCAGTTTAGGGACAGTAGCCTACGAGCAGTACTTC.